One T cell receptor (beta chain) is described in this entry. Its antigen is still unknown. Time point: cycle 4 day 1 (C4D1), after less than seven weeks of nivolumab. Every one of the patients relapsed after autologous stem cell transplantation (brentuximab vedotin exposure was variable). Patients showed best responses of complete response, partial response or progressive disease. This entry belongs to a study of PD-1 blockade in classical Hodgkin lymphoma. Study in general: Intravenous infusions of nivolumab 3 mg/kg reached patients every 2 weeks. Study-level findings and limits: Complete responders started with a diversity level that resembled newly diagnosed patients at baseline. Compared with healthy donors, newly diagnosed patients reportedly showed lower baseline TCR diversity.

This CDR3 has 15 residues. V lost 2 bases and J 4 bases, leaving 12 bases between the germline ends. Looked up from germline, CDR1 is MDHEN and CDR2 is SYDVKM. Libraries were prepared by immunoSEQ multiplex PCR; TCRdb keeps only in-frame clonotypes and omits some of them. The table lists about 52,000 clones, around nine tenths of them singletons. The chain has TRBV28 and TRBJ1-5; D is undetermined. The input for sequencing was peripheral blood mononuclear cells (PBMCs), taken before the fourth cycle of nivolumab. The sequence was obtained from a human donor with classical Hodgkin lymphoma. For the CDR3, the DNA is TGTGCCAGCAGTTTACCCCCTCTCGGGAATCAGCCCCAGCATTTT. The encoded protein is CASSLPPLGNQPQHF.